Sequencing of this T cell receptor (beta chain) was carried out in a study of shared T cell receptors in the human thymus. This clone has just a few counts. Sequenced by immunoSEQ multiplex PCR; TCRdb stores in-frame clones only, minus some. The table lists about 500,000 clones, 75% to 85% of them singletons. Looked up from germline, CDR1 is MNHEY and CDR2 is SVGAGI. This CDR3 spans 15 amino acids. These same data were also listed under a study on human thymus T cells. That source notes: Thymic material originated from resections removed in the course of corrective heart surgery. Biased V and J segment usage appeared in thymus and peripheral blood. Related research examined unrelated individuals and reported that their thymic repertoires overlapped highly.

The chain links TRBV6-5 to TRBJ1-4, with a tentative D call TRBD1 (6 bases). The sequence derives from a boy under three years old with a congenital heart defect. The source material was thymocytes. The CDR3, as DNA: TGTGCTAAAACAGGGCTGGCGGCAACTAATGAAAAACTGTTTTTT. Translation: CAKTGLAATNEKLFF.